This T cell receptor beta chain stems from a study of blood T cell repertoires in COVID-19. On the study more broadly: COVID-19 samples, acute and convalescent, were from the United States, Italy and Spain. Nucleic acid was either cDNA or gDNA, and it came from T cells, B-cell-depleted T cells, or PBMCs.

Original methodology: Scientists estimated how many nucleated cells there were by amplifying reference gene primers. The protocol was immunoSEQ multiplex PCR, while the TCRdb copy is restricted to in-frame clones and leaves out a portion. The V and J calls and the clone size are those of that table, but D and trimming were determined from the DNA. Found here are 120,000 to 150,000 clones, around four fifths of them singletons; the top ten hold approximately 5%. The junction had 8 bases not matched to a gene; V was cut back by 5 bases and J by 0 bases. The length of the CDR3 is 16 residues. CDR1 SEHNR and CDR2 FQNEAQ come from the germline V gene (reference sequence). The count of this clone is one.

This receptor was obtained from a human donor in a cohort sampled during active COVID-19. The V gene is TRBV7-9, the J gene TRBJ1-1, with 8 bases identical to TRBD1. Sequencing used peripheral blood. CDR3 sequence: CASSMLTGDMNTEAFF. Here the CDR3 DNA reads TGTGCCAGCAGCATGTTGACAGGGGACATGAACACTGAAGCTTTCTTT.